This T cell receptor beta chain was captured in a study of cytomegalovirus exposure and HLA in healthy donors (TCRdb year 2017). With regard to the full study: According to an earlier analysis of a few hundred of the donors, about 180 million T cells yielded roughly 110 million unique TCR beta sequences and less than 300 Gb of sequence data. Roughly 300 gigabases of sequencing data and some 85 million unique TCR sequences were included in an early release covering roughly 600 HLA-typed donors. The genetic ancestry cluster associated with self-reported Caucasian donors included roughly four fifths of the roughly 380 genotyped donors. The study was designed to test whether signatures of past pathogen exposure could be identified by cataloging public T cell receptors. The T cell repertoires of 550 to 850 subjects were profiled by immunosequencing and related to cytomegalovirus serostatus. Besides the first cohort of approximately 670 subjects, a separate validation cohort made up of 120 or so different subjects was used. To predict cytomegalovirus infection status, the study combined high-throughput TCR immunosequencing, statistical association of individual TCRs with disease status, and machine learning. A later analysis re-analyzed previously published TCR beta repertoires from 600 to 850 donors and added high-resolution HLA genotyping to study TCR occurrence patterns. The later analysis used no new phenotypic data to find candidate immune exposures, relying instead on TCR beta sequences and their occurrence across donors. To decide whether each TCR beta V gene segment behaved as functional or pseudogenic, an earlier analysis of some 600 of the donors relied on high-throughput TCR beta sequencing. Donor age, sex, ethnicity and CMV serostatus were compiled together with the repertoire data. A later genetic analysis took genome-wide SNP genotypes for about 60% of the roughly 670 donors and used that subset as a discovery cohort. All discovery cohort repertoires had been generated using a single sequencing platform. Class I and class II HLA loci were covered by the typing at four-digit resolution. Typing coverage differed by locus: A, B, C, DRB1 and DQB1 were typed in roughly 629-630 donors, DQA1 in around 500, DPA1 in some 610, and DPB1 in around 440. Four or five DR-DQ haplotypes were handled as single units for association and clustering because linkage in the cohort was strong. On average, about 200,000 unique TCR beta nucleotide sequences were sequenced per donor among more than 350 genotyped donors of the cohort, with roughly 18% of those sequences being non-productive.

The cohort consisted of hundreds of healthy bone marrow donors. All cohort members were sampled while nominally healthy, although unrecorded immune exposures were likely present. The donor tested CMV seronegative and was one of the 352 seronegative cohort members. Every donor gave a peripheral blood sample, and the peripheral blood mononuclear cells from that sample were used for TCR beta sequencing. The Qiagen DNeasy Blood Extraction Kit was used to extract genomic DNA from the blood cell samples. Overall results and qualifications from the work: The classifier was reported to diagnose cytomegalovirus status with high specificity and sensitivity in both the original and validation cohorts. According to a later genetic analysis, donors in an Asian-associated ancestry cluster had fewer N-insertions in productive TCRs than the roughly 700-donor mean. Because counts were too low, seventeen rarely observed V segments, including chromosome 9 orphons, were left out of the earlier analysis of a few hundred of the donors. In a later analysis, 16,951 TCR beta sequences were associated with specific HLA alleles at a false discovery rate of 0.05. According to the authors, the approach could potentially be generalized to other disease states and immunological phenotypes. When HLA alleles, especially DR and DQ, strongly co-occurred, attributing TCR associations to individual alleles was difficult. The 87-base-pair reads could not distinguish some IMGT-functional V segments, including TRBV6-2 and TRBV6-3, so those segments were excluded. The presence/absence analyses assumed that sequencing depth was roughly uniform across donors, and that assumption may not be true. CMV serostatus was the only immune exposure information available for the cohort. Because some donors lacked HLA typing at each locus, the association tests relied only on the typed subset. Most CMV-associated TCR beta chains appeared to be HLA-restricted in a later analysis, and the HLA associations seemed to be driven largely by CMV exposure. Correlated functional status among segregating V segments might be attributable to linkage disequilibrium, but an unknown experimental factor could not be ruled out. A few of the identified cytomegalovirus-associated TCR beta chains were confirmed in vitro to be specific for cytomegalovirus antigens. According to a later analysis, parvovirus B19, influenza, CMV and Epstein-Barr virus appeared linked to several top co-occurrence clusters. In a later genetic analysis, a missense DCLRE1C variant was associated with V-gene and J-gene trimming of TCR beta chains, and the association was replicated in an independent cohort. The study listed 150 to 200 TCR beta chains as associated with cytomegalovirus. A later analysis found that HLA-associated TCR beta chains were more clonally expanded and had lower generation probabilities than equally common non-associated chains. The cohort was sequenced for TCR beta chains only, and without alpha or paired-chain data the features that could be detected were limited. Across donors, most TCR sequences were observed very rarely, whereas some public TCRs were present in many individuals. A further reported finding was that TCR beta sequences accurately predicted the HLA-A and HLA-B alleles for most subjects in the first cohort. Broadly in line with IMGT annotations, most TCR beta V segments showed up in productive rearrangements about 90% or about 30% of the time in an earlier analysis of several hundred of the donors. A cluster of highly shared sequence variants was judged likely to represent a technical artifact of the sequencing pipeline. A later analysis found that TCR association rates varied across HLA loci, with DRB1 alleles showing the most associated TCRs and HLA-C alleles the fewest.

Trimming costs V 5 bases and J 2 bases, and their ends lie 9 bases apart. The cysteine opens and the phenylalanine closes a CDR3 of 13 amino acids. The retained sequence is limited to the CDR3, 39 bases, with the frame set at the first base. CDR1 and CDR2 are read off the germline V gene as MNHNS and SASEGT. For this clone: Its antigen has not been determined. No much larger clone exists at a distance of one base, and base qualities are not known.

The library was prepared using the immunoSEQ multiplex PCR assay. For the multiplex PCR, a mixture combining 60 forward primers for TCR Vbeta segments and 13 reverse primers for TCR Jbeta segments was used. Amplification of the CDR3 region of rearranged TCR beta genes was performed with a multiplex PCR assay on genomic DNA. The Illumina HiSeq System was used to sequence the amplified TCR beta libraries as 87-base-pair reads. The published analysis was carried out like this. In a later analysis, tens of millions of unique TCR beta chains were counted across the 500 to 850 repertoires, and some 10 million of these chains were shared by at least two donors. To remove PCR and sequencing errors, raw reads were error-corrected and collapsed into unique sequences using a nearest-neighbor algorithm that merged closely related sequences. CDR3 sequences were aligned to IMGT reference sequences to assign V, D and J gene segments. For a sequence to be retained, a match of at least six nucleotides was required to both a V gene segment and a J gene segment. Rearrangements were called productive when the CDR3 lacked stop codons and stayed in frame with V and J; all others were non-productive. CDR3 was defined according to IMGT convention as the region running from the second conserved V-encoded cysteine to the conserved J-encoded phenylalanine. In an earlier analysis of 550 to 650 of the donors, sequences lacking an unambiguous match to a single V gene segment were excluded. In an earlier analysis of approximately 550 of the donors, V segments were called functional above 56.7% productive rearrangements and were called segregating when the between-donor standard deviation exceeded 5%. A statistical classification framework was built for diagnosing cytomegalovirus status from the catalog of TCR beta chain sequences. A later analysis assigned V and J genes by comparing TCR nucleotide sequences with IMGT/GENE-DB human TR gene sequences. In a later analysis, CDR3 sequences and most-parsimonious VDJ recombination scenarios were assigned using the TCRdist pipeline. In a later analysis, each TCR beta chain was defined by its CDR3 amino acid sequence together with its V-gene family, and reads lacking a unique V-gene family were excluded. As a way to deal with suspected cross-contamination and a sequencing artifact, a later analysis dropped approximately 570 nucleotide sequences that were highly shared and had low generation probability. For each public chain, a later analysis derived a clonal expansion index from normalized ranks of inferred template counts within each repertoire. Generation probabilities in a later analysis came from a VDJ recombination model fitted to out-of-frame rearrangements, and those results were checked against IGoR. In a later analysis, hypergeometric tests were used to score TCR-TCR, TCR-HLA and TCR-CMV co-occurrence, with a repertoire-size bias correction applied to TCR pairs. To estimate false discovery rates, a later analysis permuted the HLA or CMV assignments 20 times. In a later analysis, co-occurring TCRs were grouped using DBSCAN, with TCRdist sequence similarity added in when clustering inside HLA-allele-positive subsets. Co-occurrence clustering excluded repertoires with fewer than 30,000 or more than 120,000 public chains, plus five with anomalous nucleotide sharing. TCRdb's version of the immuneACCESS table is confined to in-frame rearrangements and falls short of the full clone set. An unresolved V gene accounts for under half of the shortfall where checked; the remainder is of unknown origin. V and J calls and clone size come straight from that table; D and trimming were deduced from the DNA. For this sample the table gives about 200,000 clones, of which 80% to 90% were detected only once. Together, the top ten hold roughly 3.1% of the sample.

The rearrangement joined TRBV6-1 to TRBJ2-5; there is no confident call for the D gene. The receptor comes from a man in his thirties or forties in good health and CMV-seronegative. The specimen sequenced was PBMCs. The CDR3 corresponds to CASSYTEQETQYF. The DNA sequence is given as TGTGCCAGCAGTTATACCGAGCAAGAGACCCAGTACTTC.